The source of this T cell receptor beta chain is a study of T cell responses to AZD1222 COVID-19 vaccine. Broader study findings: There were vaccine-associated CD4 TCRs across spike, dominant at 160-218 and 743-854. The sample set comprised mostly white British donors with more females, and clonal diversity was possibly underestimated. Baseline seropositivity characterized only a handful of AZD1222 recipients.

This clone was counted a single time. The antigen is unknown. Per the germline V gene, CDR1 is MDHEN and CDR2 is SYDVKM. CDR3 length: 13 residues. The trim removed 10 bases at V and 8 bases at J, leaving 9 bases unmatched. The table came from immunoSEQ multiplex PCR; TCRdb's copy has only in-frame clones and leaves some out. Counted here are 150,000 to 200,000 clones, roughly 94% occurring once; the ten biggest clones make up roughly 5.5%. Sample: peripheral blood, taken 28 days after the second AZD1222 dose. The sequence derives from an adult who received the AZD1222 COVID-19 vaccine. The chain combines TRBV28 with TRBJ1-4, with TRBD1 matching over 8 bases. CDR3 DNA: TGTGCCACCGGTACAGGGGGTAAAGAAAAACTGTTTTTT. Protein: CATGTGGKEKLFF.